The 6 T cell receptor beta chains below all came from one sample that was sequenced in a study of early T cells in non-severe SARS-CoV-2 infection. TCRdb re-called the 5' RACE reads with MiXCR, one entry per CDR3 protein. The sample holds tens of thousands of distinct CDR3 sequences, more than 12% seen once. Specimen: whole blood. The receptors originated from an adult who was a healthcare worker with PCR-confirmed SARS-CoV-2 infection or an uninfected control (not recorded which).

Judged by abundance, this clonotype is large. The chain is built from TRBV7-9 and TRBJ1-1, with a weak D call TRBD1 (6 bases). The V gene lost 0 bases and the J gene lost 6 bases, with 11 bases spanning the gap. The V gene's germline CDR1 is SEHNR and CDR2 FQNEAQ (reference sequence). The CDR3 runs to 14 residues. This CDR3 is CASSLASTGAEAFF. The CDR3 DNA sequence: TGTGCCAGCAGCTTAGCCTCGACAGGCGCTGAAGCTTTCTTT.

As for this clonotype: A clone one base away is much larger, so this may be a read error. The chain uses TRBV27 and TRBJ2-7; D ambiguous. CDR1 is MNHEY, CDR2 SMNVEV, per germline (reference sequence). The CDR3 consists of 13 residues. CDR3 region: CASSLSQGYERYF. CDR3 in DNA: TGTGCCAGCAGTTTATCGCAAGGCTACGAGCGGTACTTC.

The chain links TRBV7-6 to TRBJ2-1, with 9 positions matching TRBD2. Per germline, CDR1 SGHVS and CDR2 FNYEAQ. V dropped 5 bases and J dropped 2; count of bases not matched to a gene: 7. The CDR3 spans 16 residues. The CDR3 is CASSNIAGAPYNEQFF. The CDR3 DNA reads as TGTGCCAGCAGCAACATAGCGGGGGCCCCCTACAATGAGCAGTTCTTC.

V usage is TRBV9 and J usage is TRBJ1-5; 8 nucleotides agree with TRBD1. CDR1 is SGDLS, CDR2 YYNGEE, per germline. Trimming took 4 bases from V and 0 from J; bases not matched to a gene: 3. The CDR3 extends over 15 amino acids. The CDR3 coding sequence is TGTGCCAGCAGCAGAGGGACAGGTAGCAATCAGCCCCAGCATTTT. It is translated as CASSRGTGSNQPQHF.

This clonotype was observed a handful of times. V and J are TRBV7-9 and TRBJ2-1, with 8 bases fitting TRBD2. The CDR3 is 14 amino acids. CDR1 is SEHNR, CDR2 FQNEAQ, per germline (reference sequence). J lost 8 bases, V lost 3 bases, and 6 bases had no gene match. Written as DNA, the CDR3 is TGTGCCAGCAGCTTGGGCGGGGGGATCGATGAGCAGTTCTTC. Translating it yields CASSLGGGIDEQFF. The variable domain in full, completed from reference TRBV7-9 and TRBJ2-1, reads DTGVSQNPRHKITKRGQNVTFRCDPISEHNRLYWYRQTLGQGPEFLTYFQNEAQLEKSRLLSDRFSAERPKGSFSTLEIQRTEQGDSAMYLCASSLGGGIDEQFFGPGTRLTVL.

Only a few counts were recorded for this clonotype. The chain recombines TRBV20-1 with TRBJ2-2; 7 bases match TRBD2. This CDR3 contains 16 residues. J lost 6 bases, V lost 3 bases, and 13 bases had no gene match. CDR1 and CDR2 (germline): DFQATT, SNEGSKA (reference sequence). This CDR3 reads CSASVPGTGRAGELFF. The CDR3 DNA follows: TGCAGTGCTAGTGTCCCGGGGACTGGGAGGGCCGGGGAGCTGTTTTTT.